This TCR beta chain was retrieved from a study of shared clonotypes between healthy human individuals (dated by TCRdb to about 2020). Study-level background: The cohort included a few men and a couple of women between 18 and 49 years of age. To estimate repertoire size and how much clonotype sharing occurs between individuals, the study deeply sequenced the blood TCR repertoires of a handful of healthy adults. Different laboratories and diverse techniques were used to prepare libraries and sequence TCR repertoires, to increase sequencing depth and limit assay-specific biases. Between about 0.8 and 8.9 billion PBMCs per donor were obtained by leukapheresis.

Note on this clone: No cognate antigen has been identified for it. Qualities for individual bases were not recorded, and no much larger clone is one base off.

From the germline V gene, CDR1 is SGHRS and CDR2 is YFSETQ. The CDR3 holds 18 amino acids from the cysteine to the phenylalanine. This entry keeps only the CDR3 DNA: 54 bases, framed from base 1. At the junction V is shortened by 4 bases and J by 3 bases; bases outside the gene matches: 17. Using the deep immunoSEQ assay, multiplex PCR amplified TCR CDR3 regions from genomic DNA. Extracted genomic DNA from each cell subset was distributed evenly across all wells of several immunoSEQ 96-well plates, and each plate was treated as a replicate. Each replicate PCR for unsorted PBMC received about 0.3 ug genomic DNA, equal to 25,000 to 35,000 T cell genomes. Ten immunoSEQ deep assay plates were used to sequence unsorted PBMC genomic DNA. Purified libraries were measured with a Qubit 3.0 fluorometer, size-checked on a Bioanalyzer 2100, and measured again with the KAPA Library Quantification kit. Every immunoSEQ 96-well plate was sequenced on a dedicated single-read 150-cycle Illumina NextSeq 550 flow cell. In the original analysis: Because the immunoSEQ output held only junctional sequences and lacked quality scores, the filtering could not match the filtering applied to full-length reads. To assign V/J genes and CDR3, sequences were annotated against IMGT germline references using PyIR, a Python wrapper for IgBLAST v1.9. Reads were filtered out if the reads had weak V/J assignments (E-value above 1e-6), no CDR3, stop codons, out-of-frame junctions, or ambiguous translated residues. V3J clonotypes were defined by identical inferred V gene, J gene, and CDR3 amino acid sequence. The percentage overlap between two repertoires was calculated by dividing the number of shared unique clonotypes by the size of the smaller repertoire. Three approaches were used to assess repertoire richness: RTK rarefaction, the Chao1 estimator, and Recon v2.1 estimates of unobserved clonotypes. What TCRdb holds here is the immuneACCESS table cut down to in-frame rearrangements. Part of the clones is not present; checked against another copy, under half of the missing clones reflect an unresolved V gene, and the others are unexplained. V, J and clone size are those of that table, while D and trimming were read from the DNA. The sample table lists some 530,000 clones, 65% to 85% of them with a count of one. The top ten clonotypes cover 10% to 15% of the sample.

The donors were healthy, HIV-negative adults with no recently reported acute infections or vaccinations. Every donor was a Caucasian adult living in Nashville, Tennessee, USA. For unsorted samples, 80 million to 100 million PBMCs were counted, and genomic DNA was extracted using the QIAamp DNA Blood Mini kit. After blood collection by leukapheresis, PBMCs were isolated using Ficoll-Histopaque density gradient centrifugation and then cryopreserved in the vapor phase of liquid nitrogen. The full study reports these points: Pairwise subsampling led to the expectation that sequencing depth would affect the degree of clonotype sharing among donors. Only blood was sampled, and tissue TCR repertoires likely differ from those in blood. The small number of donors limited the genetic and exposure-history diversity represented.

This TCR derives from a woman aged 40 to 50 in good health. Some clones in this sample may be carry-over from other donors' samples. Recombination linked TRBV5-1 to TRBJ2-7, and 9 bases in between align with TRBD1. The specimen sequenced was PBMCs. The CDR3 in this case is CASSAPGQGGPRYYEQYF. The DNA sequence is TGCGCCAGCAGCGCACCGGGACAGGGAGGCCCCAGATACTACGAGCAGTACTTC.